One sample yielded the 28 T cell receptor beta chains listed below, sequenced in a study of blood T cell repertoires in COVID-19 (dated by TCRdb to about 2020). Library construction relied on the immunoSEQ multiplex PCR assay. TCRdb retrieved this table from immuneACCESS and kept in-frame rearrangements only. Not all clones are present; in checked studies, unresolved V genes account for under half, and no reason is known for the remainder. In all, the sample holds around 270,000 clones, and 84% of those were seen once. The ten largest clonotypes hold 1.5% of the sample. Source material: peripheral blood. All receptors come from a woman between 40 and 50 years old who had recovered from COVID-19.

The CDR3 loop reads CASRDTYTGELFF. The CDR3, as DNA: TGTGCCAGCAGGGACACCTACACCGGGGAGCTGTTTTTT. The chain joins TRBV6-6 to TRBJ2-2; D may be TRBD1 (5 bases). The V and J ends lost 6 bases and 3 bases respectively, with 8 bases between them. Germline loops: CDR1 MNHNY, CDR2 SVGAGI (reference sequence). This CDR3 has 13 residues.

The gene calls are TRBV6-4 and TRBJ2-2; D might be TRBD2 (6 bases). CDR1 is MRHNA, CDR2 SNTAGT, per germline. There are 13 residues in the CDR3. V lost 3 bases and J 6 bases, leaving 8 bases between the germline ends. CDR3 bases: TGTGCCAGCAGTGAGGAGGGTTCCGGGGAGCTGTTTTTT. It translates to CASSEEGSGELFF.

The chain uses TRBV2 and TRBJ2-1, with D possibly TRBD1 on 5 matching bases. Between the trimmed V and J ends, which lost 5 bases and 2 bases, there was a span of 13 bases. The CDR3 consists of 15 residues. From germline, CDR1 is SNHLY and CDR2 FYNNEI. This CDR3 is CASSPDSIPYNEQFF. CDR3 nucleotide sequence: TGTGCCAGCAGTCCAGACAGTATCCCCTACAATGAGCAGTTCTTC.

This chain links TRBV2 with TRBJ1-2, with 9 bases matching TRBD1. Germline values: CDR1 SNHLY, CDR2 FYNNEI. The CDR3 contains 13 residues. With V trimmed by 10 bases and J by 4 bases, 7 bases remained unmatched. The CDR3 bases are TGTGCCATCTGGACAGGGGCGATCTATGGCTACACCTTC. Translating gives CAIWTGAIYGYTF.

Written as DNA, the CDR3 is TGTGCCATCTCCGGGGGACAGACCCAGTACTTC. This codes for CAISGGQTQYF. V usage is TRBV10-3 and J usage is TRBJ2-5, with D perhaps TRBD2 (6 bases). Germline loops: CDR1 ENHRY, CDR2 SYGVKD. The V gene lost 8 bases and the J gene lost 6 bases, with 10 bases spanning the gap. The CDR3 spans 11 residues.

This chain uses TRBV28 with TRBJ1-2; no definite D call. Germline V CDR1 and CDR2: MDHEN, SYDVKM. Trimming cost V 8 bases and J 4 bases, with 8 bases left between them. CDR3 length: 11 amino acids. The CDR3 DNA is TGTGCCAGCGCGATTCTCTATGGCTACACCTTC. Residues: CASAILYGYTF.

The chain joins TRBV11-3 to TRBJ2-7; D call uncertain. V was trimmed by 0 bases and J by 6 bases, leaving 9 bases between them. Germline V CDR1 and CDR2: SGHNT, YENEEA. CDR3 length equals 13 residues. The CDR3 reads CASSLDYGGEQYF. DNA of the CDR3: TGTGCCAGCAGCTTAGATTACGGTGGCGAGCAGTACTTC.

This chain joins TRBV4-1 and TRBJ2-1; 12 bases line up with TRBD2. In germline, CDR1 is MGHRA, CDR2 YSYEKL. J was trimmed by 6 bases and V by 4 bases; bases with no gene match: 10. The length of the CDR3 is 17 residues. The CDR3 region has the DNA TGCGCCAGCAGCCGGGGGCTAGCGGGGGGGCCGGTCAATGAGCAGTTCTTC. Translation gives CASSRGLAGGPVNEQFF.

V and J are TRBV12-3 or TRBV12-4 and TRBJ2-1, with 8 bases matching TRBD2. The J segment lost 12 bases and the V segment lost 2 bases, leaving 3 bases of the junction unmatched. The CDR3 sequence is 12 residues long. The CDR3 loop is CASSLLAGRQFF. As DNA, the CDR3 is TGTGCCAGCAGTTTACTAGCGGGCCGGCAGTTCTTC.

V is TRBV5-4 and J is TRBJ2-3; D is unclear. Looked up from germline, CDR1 is SGHNT and CDR2 is YYREEE (reference sequence). This CDR3 is built from 16 residues. V was shortened by 4 bases and J by 0 bases, with 15 bases between the two germline ends. This CDR3 is CASSPRLAASTDTQYF. The CDR3 nucleotides read TGTGCCAGCAGCCCCCGACTTGCAGCTAGCACAGATACGCAGTATTTT.

The CDR3 coding sequence is TGTGCCAGCTCAGCAAATACAGGGGTAGCGCATACAGATACGCAGTATTTT. It is translated as CASSANTGVAHTDTQYF. This chain links TRBV18 with TRBJ2-3, with 7 bases identical to TRBD1. J lost 3 bases, V lost 5 bases, and 14 bases had no gene match. The germline gives CDR1 KGHSH, CDR2 LQKENI. The CDR3 is made up of 17 amino acids.

The rearrangement links TRBV7-9 to TRBJ1-1, with D uncertain. Trimming pared 2 bases from V and 1 base from J, leaving 8 bases between. The CDR3 totals 14 residues. Looked up from germline, CDR1 is SEHNR and CDR2 is FQNEAQ (reference sequence). The CDR3 coding sequence is TGTGCCAGCAGCTTAACGGAGAAGAACACTGAAGCTTTCTTT. Protein product: CASSLTEKNTEAFF.

The gene calls are TRBV18 and TRBJ1-2; the match to TRBD1 covers 11 bases. From germline, CDR1 is KGHSH and CDR2 LQKENI. CDR3 size: 15 residues. V lost 3 bases, J lost 8 bases, and 8 bases stayed unmatched. The CDR3 sequence: CASSPQDRGRVGYTF. The CDR3, as DNA: TGTGCCAGCTCACCCCAGGACAGGGGGCGCGTCGGCTACACCTTC.

This chain uses TRBV2 with TRBJ1-5; tentatively, D is TRBD1 (6 bases). The germline V gene has CDR1 SNHLY and CDR2 FYNNEI. This CDR3 has 15 residues. V was clipped by 6 bases and J by 3 bases, with 15 bases between them. CDR3 residues: CASSLNRVANQPQHF. CDR3 nucleotide sequence: TGTGCCAGCAGCCTAAACAGGGTGGCCAATCAGCCCCAGCATTTT.

V is TRBV7-2 and J is TRBJ1-4; 7 positions agree with TRBD1. Germline V gene sequence: CDR1 SGHTA, CDR2 FQGNSA. Trimming at V came to 5 bases and at J to 10 bases, leaving 7 bases not matched to a gene. This CDR3 is built from 13 residues. For the CDR3, the DNA is TGTGCCAGCAGCGCGACACAGGGGAGAAAACTGTTTTTT. It codes for CASSATQGRKLFF.

The rearrangement joins TRBV5-1 to TRBJ2-3; a possible D gene is TRBD1 (5 bases). Germline loops: CDR1 SGHRS, CDR2 YFSETQ. This CDR3 region has 13 residues. V lost 3 bases to trimming and J lost 5 bases, with 10 bases between them. CDR3 nucleotides: TGCGCCAGCAGCTACGAACAGGAAGATACGCAGTATTTT. Protein sequence: CASSYEQEDTQYF.

V gene TRBV19 combines with J gene TRBJ1-5; D may be TRBD1 (6 bases). Germline V gives CDR1 LNHDA, CDR2 SQIVND (reference sequence). The CDR3 is 16 amino acids. Trimming shortened V by 3 bases and J by 1 base, and 13 bases separated the two germline ends. CDR3 nucleotide sequence: TGTGCCAGTAGTATTGTTGGACAGATGAGCAATCAGCCCCAGCATTTT. Amino acids: CASSIVGQMSNQPQHF. The full variable domain, in which reference TRBV19 and TRBJ1-5 provide the parts outside the CDR3, is DGGITQSPKYLFRKEGQNVTLSCEQNLNHDAMYWYRQDPGQGLRLIYYSQIVNDFQKGDIAEGYSVSREKKESFPLTVTSAQKNPTAFYLCASSIVGQMSNQPQHFGDGTRLSIL.

This rearrangement joins TRBV25-1 to TRBJ2-7; perhaps TRBD1 as D (6 bases). Between the trimmed V and J ends, which lost 7 bases and 0 bases, there was a span of 19 bases. The germline gives CDR1 MGHDK, CDR2 SYGVNS. The CDR3 extends over 16 amino acids. CDR3 loop: CASIVSRGRGSYEQYF. The CDR3 nucleotides are TGTGCCAGCATCGTATCCAGGGGCAGAGGCTCCTACGAGCAGTACTTC.

This clone was picked up one time. This CDR3 is also generated by other DNA sequences in the sample. In DNA, the CDR3 is TGTGCCAGCAGTTTAGCGGGGGGGTACAATGAGCAGTTCTTC. It translates to CASSLAGGYNEQFF. The chain recombines TRBV28 with TRBJ2-1; TRBD2 agrees at 9 bases. Germline V CDR1 and CDR2: MDHEN, SYDVKM. Trimming at V came to 2 bases and at J to 4 bases, leaving 0 bases not matched to a gene. This CDR3 is 14 amino acids long.

This sequence joins TRBV3-1 (or the pseudogene TRBV3-2) and TRBJ2-5; D might be TRBD1 (5 bases). The CDR3 loop spans 15 amino acids. Germline CDR1 is LGHDT and CDR2 is YNNKEL (reference sequence). Trimming removed 4 bases from V and 5 bases from J, with 17 bases in between. For the CDR3, the DNA is TGTGCCAGCAGCCCCCGGACATCTCTAGGGGAGACCCAGTACTTC. Translated, it gives CASSPRTSLGETQYF.

Concerning this clone itself: In the same sample, other DNA sequences code for this CDR3. The rearrangement joins TRBV6-1 to TRBJ1-2; D possibly corresponds to TRBD1 (5 bases). V was pared by 2 bases and J by 4 bases, with 5 bases between. CDR3 length: 12 residues. The germline CDR1 and CDR2 sequences are MNHNS and SASEGT. CDR3 coding DNA: TGTGCCAGCAGTGAACAGGGCTATGGCTACACCTTC. As protein: CASSEQGYGYTF.

This chain uses TRBV12-5 with TRBJ2-3; TRBD1 aligns across 7 bases. The germline CDR1 and CDR2 sequences are LGHNT and FRNRAP. After removal of 1 base from V and 0 bases from J, the junction contained 7 bases not matched to a gene. The CDR3 has 17 residues. Written as DNA, the CDR3 is TGTGCTAGTGGTTTGGGGGCCCACAGGGGCAGCACAGATACGCAGTATTTT. This gives the protein CASGLGAHRGSTDTQYF.

This clone was seen just once. V gene TRBV7-9 combines with J gene TRBJ2-2; possibly TRBD2 for D (6 bases). The V gene's germline CDR1 is SEHNR and CDR2 FQNEAQ (reference sequence). This CDR3 contains 17 residues. Trimming stripped 1 base from V and 3 bases from J, with 15 bases between. DNA of the CDR3: TGTGCCAGCAGCTTAGACCCCCCCGGGGAGGACACCGGGGAGCTGTTTTTT. Translation: CASSLDPPGEDTGELFF.

The chain carries TRBV7-6 and TRBJ2-1; the D gene is possibly TRBD1 (6 bases). Germline lookup yields CDR1 SGHVS and CDR2 FNYEAQ. Trimming left V 4 bases short and J 6 bases short, with 13 bases between. The CDR3 loop spans 14 amino acids. The CDR3 DNA follows: TGTGCCAGCAGCTCCCGAGAAGGGGGCAATGAGCAGTTCTTC. This codes for CASSSREGGNEQFF. Looking up the rest from reference TRBV7-6 and TRBJ2-1 gives the full variable domain: GAGVSQSPRYKVTKRGQDVALRCDPISGHVSLYWYRQALGQGPEFLTYFNYEAQQDKSGLPNDRFSAERPEGSISTLTIQRTEQRDSAMYRCASSSREGGNEQFFGPGTRLTVL.

Only one count was recorded for this clone. This CDR3 is CASSPRIGQLNTGELFF. In DNA form, the CDR3 reads TGTGCCAGCTCACCGCGGATAGGACAGTTGAACACCGGGGAGCTGTTTTTT. This chain joins TRBV18 and TRBJ2-2, with TRBD1 as a possible D gene (6 bases). The germline gives CDR1 KGHSH, CDR2 LQKENI. V was shortened by 3 bases and J by 1 base, with 15 bases between the two germline ends. There are 17 residues in the CDR3. Combining the CDR3 with reference TRBV18 and TRBJ2-2 gives the whole variable domain NAGVMQNPRHLVRRRGQEARLRCSPMKGHSHVYWYRQLPEEGLKFMVYLQKENIIDESGMPKERFSAEFPKEGPSILRIQQVVRGDSAAYFCASSPRIGQLNTGELFFGEGSRLTVL.

The CDR3 is CASSVPGQGLYEQYF. CDR3 bases: TGCGCCAGCAGCGTCCCTGGACAGGGTCTCTACGAGCAGTACTTC. The chain couples TRBV5-1 to TRBJ2-7; 8 nucleotides match TRBD1. Germline V gives CDR1 SGHRS, CDR2 YFSETQ. The CDR3 length is 15 residues. V trimming: 4 bases; J trimming: 3 bases; junction bases outside the gene matches: 9.

This sequence joins TRBV7-9 and TRBJ2-3; maybe TRBD2 (5 bases). CDR3 length: 13 residues. Germline V gene lookup returns CDR1 SEHNR and CDR2 FQNEAQ (reference sequence). Trimming took off 1 base at V and 4 bases at J, with 6 bases between the two ends. CDR3 residues: CASSLGGSDTQYF. The DNA for the CDR3 is TGTGCCAGCAGCTTAGGAGGGTCAGATACGCAGTATTTT. Supplemented by reference TRBV7-9 and TRBJ2-3, the full variable domain reads DTGVSQNPRHKITKRGQNVTFRCDPISEHNRLYWYRQTLGQGPEFLTYFQNEAQLEKSRLLSDRFSAERPKGSFSTLEIQRTEQGDSAMYLCASSLGGSDTQYFGPGTRLTVL.

The V and J genes are TRBV28 and TRBJ1-1; D perhaps matches TRBD1 (6 bases). The V gene's germline CDR1 is MDHEN and CDR2 SYDVKM. V was pared by 6 bases and J by 9 bases, with 17 bases between. The CDR3 extends over 13 amino acids. The CDR3 is CASRPTGRVKAFF. In DNA, the CDR3 is TGTGCCAGCAGACCAACAGGGAGGGTAAAAGCTTTCTTT.